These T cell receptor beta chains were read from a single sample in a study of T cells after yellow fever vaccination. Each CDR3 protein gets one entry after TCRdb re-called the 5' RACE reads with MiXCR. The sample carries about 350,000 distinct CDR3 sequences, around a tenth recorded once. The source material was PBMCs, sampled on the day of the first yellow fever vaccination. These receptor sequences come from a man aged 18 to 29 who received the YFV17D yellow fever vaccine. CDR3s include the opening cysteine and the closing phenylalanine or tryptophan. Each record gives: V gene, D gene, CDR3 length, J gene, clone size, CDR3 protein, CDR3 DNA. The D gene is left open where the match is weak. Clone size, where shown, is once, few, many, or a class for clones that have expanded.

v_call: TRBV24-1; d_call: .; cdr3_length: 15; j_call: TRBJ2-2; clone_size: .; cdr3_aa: CATSDPRRNTGELFF; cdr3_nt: TGTGCCACCAGTGATCCTCGGCGGAACACCGGGGAGCTGTTTTTT
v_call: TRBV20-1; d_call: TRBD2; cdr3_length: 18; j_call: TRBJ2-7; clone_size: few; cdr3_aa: CSAGSQYRTGTSGYEQYF; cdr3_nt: TGCAGTGCTGGATCCCAATACCGGACCGGGACTAGCGGCTACGAGCAGTACTTC
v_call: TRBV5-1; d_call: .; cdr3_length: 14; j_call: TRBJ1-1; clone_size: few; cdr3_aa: CASSPAGTDTEAFF; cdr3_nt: TGCGCCAGCAGTCCCGCCGGGACGGACACTGAAGCTTTCTTT
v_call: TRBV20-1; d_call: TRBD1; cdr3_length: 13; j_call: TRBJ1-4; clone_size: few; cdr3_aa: CSAGTGVIEKLFF; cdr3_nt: TGCAGTGCTGGAACAGGGGTAATCGAAAAACTGTTTTTT
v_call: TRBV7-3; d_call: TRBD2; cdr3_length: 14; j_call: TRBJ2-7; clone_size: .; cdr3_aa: CASSSSGRGYEQYF; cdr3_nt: TGTGCCAGCAGCTCATCAGGGAGGGGCTACGAGCAGTACTTC
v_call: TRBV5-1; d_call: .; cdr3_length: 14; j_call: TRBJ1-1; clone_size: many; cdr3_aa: CASKSASGNTEAFF; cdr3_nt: TGCGCCAGCAAATCTGCTTCTGGGAACACTGAAGCTTTCTTT
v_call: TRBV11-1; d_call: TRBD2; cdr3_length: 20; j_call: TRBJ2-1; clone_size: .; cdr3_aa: CASSAPLAGGNPYAYNEQFF; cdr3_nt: TGTGCCAGCAGCGCCCCGCTAGCGGGGGGGAATCCATACGCCTACAATGAGCAGTTCTTC
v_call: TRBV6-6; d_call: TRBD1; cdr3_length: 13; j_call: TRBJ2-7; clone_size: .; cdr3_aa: CASSFQGAYEQYF; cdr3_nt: TGTGCCAGCAGTTTCCAGGGGGCCTACGAGCAGTACTTC
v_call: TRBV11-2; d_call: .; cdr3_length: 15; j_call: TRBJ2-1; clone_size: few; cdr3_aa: CASSYTESKDNEQFF; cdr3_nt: TGTGCCAGCAGTTACACAGAGAGTAAGGACAATGAGCAGTTCTTC
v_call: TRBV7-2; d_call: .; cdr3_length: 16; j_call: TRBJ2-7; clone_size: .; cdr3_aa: CASSLVSLALSYEQYF; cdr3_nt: TGTGCCAGCAGCTTAGTGAGTCTAGCGTTATCCTACGAGCAGTACTTC
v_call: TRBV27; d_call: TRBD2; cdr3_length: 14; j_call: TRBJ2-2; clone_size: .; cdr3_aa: CASRAGGDTGELFF; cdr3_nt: TGTGCCAGCCGAGCGGGGGGGGACACCGGGGAGCTGTTTTTT
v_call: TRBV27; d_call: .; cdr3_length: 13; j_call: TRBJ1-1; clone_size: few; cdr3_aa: CASSKGKNTEAFF; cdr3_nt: TGTGCCAGCAGTAAAGGGAAGAACACTGAAGCTTTCTTT
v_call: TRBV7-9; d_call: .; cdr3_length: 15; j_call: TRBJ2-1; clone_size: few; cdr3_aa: CASSSAQSSYNEQFF; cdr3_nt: TGTGCCAGCAGCAGCGCACAGAGCTCCTACAATGAGCAGTTCTTC
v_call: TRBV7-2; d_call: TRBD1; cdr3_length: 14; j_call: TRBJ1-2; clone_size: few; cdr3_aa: CASSSDRGLYGYTF; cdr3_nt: TGTGCCAGCAGCAGCGACAGGGGACTCTATGGCTACACCTTC
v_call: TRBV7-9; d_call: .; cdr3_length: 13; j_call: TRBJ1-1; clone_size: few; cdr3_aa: CASSLGVLAEAFF; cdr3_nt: TGTGCCAGCAGCTTAGGGGTACTGGCTGAAGCTTTCTTT
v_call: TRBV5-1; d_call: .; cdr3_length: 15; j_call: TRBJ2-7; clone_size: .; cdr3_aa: CASRTTTGGHLEQYF; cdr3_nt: TGCGCCAGCAGGACCACGACAGGCGGTCATCTCGAGCAGTACTTC
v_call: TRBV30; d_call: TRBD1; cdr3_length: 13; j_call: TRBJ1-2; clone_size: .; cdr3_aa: CAWSGTGTYGYTF; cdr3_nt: TGTGCCTGGAGTGGGACAGGGACTTATGGCTACACCTTC
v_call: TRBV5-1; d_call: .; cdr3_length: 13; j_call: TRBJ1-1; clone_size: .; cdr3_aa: CASSLEGLDEAFF; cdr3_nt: TGCGCCAGCAGCTTGGAGGGGTTAGATGAAGCTTTCTTT
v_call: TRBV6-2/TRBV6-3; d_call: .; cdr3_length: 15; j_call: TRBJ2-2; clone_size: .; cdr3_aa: CASSKGGGASGELFF; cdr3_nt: TGTGCCAGCAGTAAGGGCGGGGGCGCTTCCGGGGAGCTGTTTTTT
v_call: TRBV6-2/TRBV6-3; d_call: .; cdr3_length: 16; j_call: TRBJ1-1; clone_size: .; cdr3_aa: CASSPRLGSMNTEAFF; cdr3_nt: TGTGCCAGCAGTCCTCGGTTAGGTTCCATGAACACTGAAGCTTTCTTT
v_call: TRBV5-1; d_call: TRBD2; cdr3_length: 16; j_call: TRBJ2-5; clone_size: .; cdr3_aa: CASSLEASGGQETQYF; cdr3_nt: TGCGCCAGCAGCTTGGAGGCTAGCGGGGGACAAGAGACCCAGTACTTC
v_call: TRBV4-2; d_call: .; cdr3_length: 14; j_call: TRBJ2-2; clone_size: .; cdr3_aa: CASRQLRGTGELFF; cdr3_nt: TGTGCCAGCAGGCAGTTACGGGGCACCGGGGAGCTGTTTTTT
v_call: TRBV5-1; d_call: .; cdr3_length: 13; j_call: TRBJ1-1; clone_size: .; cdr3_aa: CASSWGPNIEAFF; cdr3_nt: TGCGCCAGCAGCTGGGGACCGAACATTGAAGCTTTCTTT
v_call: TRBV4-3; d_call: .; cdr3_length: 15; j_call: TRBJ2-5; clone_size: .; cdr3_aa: CASWQKQGQAETQYF; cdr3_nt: TGCGCCAGCTGGCAGAAGCAGGGCCAAGCAGAGACCCAGTACTTC
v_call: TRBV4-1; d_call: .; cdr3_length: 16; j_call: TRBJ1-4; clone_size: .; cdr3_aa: CASSQGQGTTNEKLFF; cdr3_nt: TGCGCCAGCAGCCAAGGGCAGGGTACGACTAATGAAAAACTGTTTTTT
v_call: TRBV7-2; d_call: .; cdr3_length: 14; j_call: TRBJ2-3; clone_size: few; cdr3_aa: CASSLVGAPGTQYF; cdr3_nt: TGTGCCAGCAGCTTGGTAGGGGCTCCCGGAACGCAGTATTTT
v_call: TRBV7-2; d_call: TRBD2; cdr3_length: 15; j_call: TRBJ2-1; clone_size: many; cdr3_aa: CASSLTGLTNNEQFF; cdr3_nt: TGTGCCAGCAGCTTAACGGGACTAACCAACAATGAGCAGTTCTTC
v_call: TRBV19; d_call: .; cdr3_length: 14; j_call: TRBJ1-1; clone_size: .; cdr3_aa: CASSIGRGNTEAFF; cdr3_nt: TGTGCCAGTAGTATAGGCAGGGGGAACACTGAAGCTTTCTTT
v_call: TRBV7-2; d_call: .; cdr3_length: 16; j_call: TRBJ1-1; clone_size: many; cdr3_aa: CASSRSRGASLAEAFF; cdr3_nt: TGTGCCAGCAGCCGCTCCCGGGGGGCTTCTTTGGCTGAAGCTTTCTTT
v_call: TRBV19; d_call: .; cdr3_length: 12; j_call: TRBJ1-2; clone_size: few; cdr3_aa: CASKHPGDGYTF; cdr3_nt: TGTGCCAGTAAACACCCAGGGGATGGCTACACCTTC
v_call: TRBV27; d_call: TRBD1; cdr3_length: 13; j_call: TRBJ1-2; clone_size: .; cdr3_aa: CASSPSGTGPPSF; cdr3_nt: TGTGCCAGCAGTCCCTCCGGGACAGGGCCACCGAGCTTC
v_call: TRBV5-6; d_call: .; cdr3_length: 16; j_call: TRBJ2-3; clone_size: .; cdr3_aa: CASSWAGGQGVHTQYF; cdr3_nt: TGTGCCAGCAGCTGGGCGGGGGGACAGGGTGTGCATACGCAGTATTTT
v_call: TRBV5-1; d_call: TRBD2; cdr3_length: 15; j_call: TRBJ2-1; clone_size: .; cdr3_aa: CASSGTSRGYDEQFF; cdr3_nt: TGCGCCAGCAGCGGGACTAGCCGAGGGTACGATGAGCAGTTCTTC
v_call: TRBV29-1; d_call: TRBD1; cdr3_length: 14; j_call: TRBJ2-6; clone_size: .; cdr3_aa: CSAQGDGGANVLTF; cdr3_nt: TGCAGCGCCCAGGGGGACGGTGGGGCCAACGTCCTGACTTTC
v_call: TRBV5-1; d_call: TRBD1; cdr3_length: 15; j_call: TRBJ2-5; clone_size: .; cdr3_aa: CASRPGTGVQETQYF; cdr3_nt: TGCGCCAGCAGGCCCGGGACAGGGGTGCAGGAGACCCAGTACTTC
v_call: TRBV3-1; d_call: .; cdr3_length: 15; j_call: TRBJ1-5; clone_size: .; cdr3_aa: CASSQDLGMNQPQHF; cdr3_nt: TGTGCCAGCAGCCAAGATCTGGGGATGAATCAGCCCCAGCATTTT
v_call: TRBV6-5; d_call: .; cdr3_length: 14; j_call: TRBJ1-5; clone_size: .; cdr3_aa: CASSYGQSNQPQHF; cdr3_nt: TGTGCCAGCAGTTACGGCCAGAGCAATCAGCCCCAGCATTTT
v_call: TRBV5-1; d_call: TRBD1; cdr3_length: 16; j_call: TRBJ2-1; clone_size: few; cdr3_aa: CASRLATGTGVNEQFF; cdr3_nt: TGCGCCAGCAGATTGGCAACCGGGACAGGGGTCAATGAGCAGTTCTTC
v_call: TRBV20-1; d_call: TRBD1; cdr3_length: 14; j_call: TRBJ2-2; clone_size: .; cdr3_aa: CSASLRGPGGELFF; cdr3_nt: TGCAGTGCTAGTCTGAGGGGGCCGGGCGGGGAGCTGTTTTTT
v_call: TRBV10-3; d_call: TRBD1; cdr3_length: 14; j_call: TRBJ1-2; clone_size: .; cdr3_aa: CAISEGQGSSGYTF; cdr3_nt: TGTGCCATCAGTGAGGGACAGGGATCGAGTGGCTACACCTTC
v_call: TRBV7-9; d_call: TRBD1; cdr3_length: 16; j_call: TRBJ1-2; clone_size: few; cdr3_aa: CASSITGTDFNYGYTF; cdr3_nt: TGTGCCAGCAGCATCACCGGGACAGACTTCAACTATGGCTACACCTTC
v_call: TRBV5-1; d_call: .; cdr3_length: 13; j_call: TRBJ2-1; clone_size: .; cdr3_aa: CASSLGSGDEQFF; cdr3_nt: TGCGCCAGCAGCTTGGGTTCGGGTGATGAGCAGTTCTTC
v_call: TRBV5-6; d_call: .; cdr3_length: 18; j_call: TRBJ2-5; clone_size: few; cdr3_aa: CASRRIQEAVDGQETQYF; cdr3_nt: TGTGCCAGCAGGAGAATACAGGAGGCTGTAGATGGCCAAGAGACCCAGTACTTC
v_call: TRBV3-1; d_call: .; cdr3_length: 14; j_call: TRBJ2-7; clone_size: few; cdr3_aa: CASSSNGGSYEQYF; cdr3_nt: TGTGCCAGCAGCTCCAACGGGGGCTCCTACGAGCAGTACTTC
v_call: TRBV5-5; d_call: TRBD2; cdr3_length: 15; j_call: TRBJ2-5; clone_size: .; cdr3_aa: CASSLGAGRLETQYF; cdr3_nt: TGTGCCAGCAGCTTGGGAGCGGGGCGGCTAGAGACCCAGTACTTC
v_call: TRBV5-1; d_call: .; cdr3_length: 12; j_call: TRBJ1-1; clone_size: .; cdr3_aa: CASRQGYTEAFF; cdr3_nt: TGCGCCAGCAGGCAGGGATACACTGAAGCTTTCTTT
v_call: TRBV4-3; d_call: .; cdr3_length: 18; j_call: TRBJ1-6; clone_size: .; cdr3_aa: CASSQEFYRPSVNSPLHF; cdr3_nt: TGCGCCAGCAGCCAAGAGTTTTACAGGCCCTCTGTTAATTCACCCCTCCACTTT
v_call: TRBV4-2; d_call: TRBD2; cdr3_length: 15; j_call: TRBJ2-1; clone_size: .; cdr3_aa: CASSLAGGLYNEQFF; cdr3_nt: TGTGCCAGCAGCCTGGCGGGGGGCCTTTACAATGAGCAGTTCTTC
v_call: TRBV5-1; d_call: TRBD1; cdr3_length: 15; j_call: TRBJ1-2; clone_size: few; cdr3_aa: CASSRDRGQNYGYTF; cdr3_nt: TGCGCCAGCAGCAGAGACAGGGGGCAGAACTATGGCTACACCTTC
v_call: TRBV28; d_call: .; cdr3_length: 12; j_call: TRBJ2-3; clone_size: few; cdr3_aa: CASSTGTDTQYF; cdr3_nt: TGTGCCAGCAGCACAGGCACAGATACGCAGTATTTT
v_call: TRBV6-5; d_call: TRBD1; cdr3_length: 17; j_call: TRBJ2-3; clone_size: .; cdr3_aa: CASSYPPSPGQGDTQYF; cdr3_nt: TGTGCCAGCAGTTACCCACCATCGCCGGGACAGGGAGATACGCAGTATTTT
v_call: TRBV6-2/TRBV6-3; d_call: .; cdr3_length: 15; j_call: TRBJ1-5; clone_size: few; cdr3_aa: CASSSPGGVGQPQHF; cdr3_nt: TGTGCCAGCAGTTCCCCGGGGGGAGTGGGACAGCCCCAGCATTTT
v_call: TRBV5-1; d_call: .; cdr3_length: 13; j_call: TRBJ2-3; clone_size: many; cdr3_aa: CASRSDSTDTQYF; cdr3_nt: TGCGCCAGCAGGTCGGACAGCACAGATACGCAGTATTTT
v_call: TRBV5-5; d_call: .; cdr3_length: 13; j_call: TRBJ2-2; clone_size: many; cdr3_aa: CASSLALTGELFF; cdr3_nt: TGTGCCAGCAGCTTGGCACTGACCGGGGAGCTGTTTTTT
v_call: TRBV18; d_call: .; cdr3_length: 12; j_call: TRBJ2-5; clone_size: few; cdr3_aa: CASSEYQETQYF; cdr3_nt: TGTGCCAGCTCAGAGTACCAAGAGACCCAGTACTTC
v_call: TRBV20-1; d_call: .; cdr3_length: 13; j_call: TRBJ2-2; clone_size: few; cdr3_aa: CSARAPNTGELFF; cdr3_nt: TGCAGTGCTAGAGCGCCAAACACCGGGGAGCTGTTTTTT